These T cell receptor beta chains were read from a single sample in a study of OX40 agonist ivuxolimab in advanced cancers. Sequencing was performed with immunoSEQ multiplex PCR; in TCRdb, only in-frame clones are kept and a portion is missing. Here the sample spans tens of thousands of clones, roughly nine tenths being singletons. Specimen: CD4+ or CD8+ T cells sorted from blood, collected in a trial of the OX40 agonist ivuxolimab. These receptors originate from an adult with an advanced solid tumor such as melanoma, head and neck, liver or kidney cancer. CDR3s leave out the opening cysteine and the closing phenylalanine or tryptophan. The D gene is left open where the match is weak.

V gene	D gene	CDR3 protein
TRBV7-9	.	ASSLEDTFNYGYT
TRBV6-5	.	ASSYAAPFEAF
TRBV4-2	.	ASSETGYVYNEQF
TRBV5-1	.	ASSALTENTEAF
TRBV28	.	ASSRGGGNIQY
TRBV19	.	ASSIGDNSNQPQH
TRBV4-3	TRBD2	ASSPRGLPYYEQY
TRBV5-8	.	ASSSESNEQF
TRBV11-2	.	ASSLDAPTWQDQY
TRBV4-3	TRBD2	ASSPGGGPLAEQY
TRBV7-2	.	ASSWGDSAYEQY
TRBV5-4	.	ASSLALDNDMRRPEKLF
TRBV7-9	.	ASSLVRQNTEAF
TRBV11-2	.	ASSYSGFEQY
TRBV28	.	ASRDRTEPQETQY
TRBV11-1	.	ASTDWSADYEQY